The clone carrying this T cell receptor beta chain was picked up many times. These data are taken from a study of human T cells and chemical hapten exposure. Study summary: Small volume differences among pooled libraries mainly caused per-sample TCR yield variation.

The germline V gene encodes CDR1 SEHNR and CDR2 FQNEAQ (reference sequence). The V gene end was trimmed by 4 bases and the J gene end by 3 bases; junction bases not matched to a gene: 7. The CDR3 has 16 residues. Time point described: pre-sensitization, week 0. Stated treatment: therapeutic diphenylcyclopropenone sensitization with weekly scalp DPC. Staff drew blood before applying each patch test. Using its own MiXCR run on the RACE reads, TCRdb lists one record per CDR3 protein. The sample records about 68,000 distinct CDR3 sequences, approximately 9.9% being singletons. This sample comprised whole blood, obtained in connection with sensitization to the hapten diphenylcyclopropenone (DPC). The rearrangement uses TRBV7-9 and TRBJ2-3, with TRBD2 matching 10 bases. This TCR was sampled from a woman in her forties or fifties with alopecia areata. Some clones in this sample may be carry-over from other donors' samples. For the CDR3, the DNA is TGTGCCAGCAGCTCCGCGGGACTAGCGTCGACAGATACGCAGTATTTT. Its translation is CASSSAGLASTDTQYF.